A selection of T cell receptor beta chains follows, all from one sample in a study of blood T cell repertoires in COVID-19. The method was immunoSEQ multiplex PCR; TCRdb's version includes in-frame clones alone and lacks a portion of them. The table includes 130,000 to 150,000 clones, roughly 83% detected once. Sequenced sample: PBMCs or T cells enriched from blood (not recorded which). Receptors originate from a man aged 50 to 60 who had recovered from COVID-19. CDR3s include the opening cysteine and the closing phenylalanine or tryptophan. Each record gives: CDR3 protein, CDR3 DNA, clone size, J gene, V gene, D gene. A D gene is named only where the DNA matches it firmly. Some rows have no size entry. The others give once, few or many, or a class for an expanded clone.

CAWSFGLAGETQYF TGTGCCTGGAGTTTCGGACTAGCGGGGGAGACCCAGTACTTC - TRBJ2-5 TRBV30 TRBD2
CASSLGQGTLFGYTF TGTGCCAGCAGCTTAGGGCAGGGGACCCTGTTTGGCTACACCTTC - TRBJ1-2 TRBV7-2 -
CATSRDGAEETQYF TGTGCCACCAGCAGAGATGGGGCAGAAGAGACCCAGTACTTC - TRBJ2-5 TRBV15 -
CASSSQGAGEETQYF TGTGCCAGCAGTTCACAGGGGGCAGGGGAAGAGACCCAGTACTTC - TRBJ2-5 TRBV27 TRBD1
CATSPVSGSTDTQYF TGTGCCACCTCACCTGTTAGCGGAAGCACAGATACGCAGTATTTT - TRBJ2-3 TRBV19 -
CASSYLTGELFF TGTGCCAGCAGTTACCTCACCGGGGAGCTGTTTTTT few TRBJ2-2 TRBV6-5 -
CATSRSGSGGANNEQFF TGTGCCACCAGCAGATCTGGTAGCGGGGGGGCTAACAATGAGCAGTTCTTC - TRBJ2-1 TRBV15 TRBD2
CASSQGPGTSGGSPTGELFF TGTGCCAGCAGCCAAGGTCCGGGGACTAGCGGGGGGAGCCCCACCGGGGAGCTGTTTTTT - TRBJ2-2 TRBV3-1/TRBV3-2 TRBD2
CSASPGLAGGQTQYF TGCAGTGCTAGTCCCGGACTAGCGGGGGGTCAGACCCAGTACTTC - TRBJ2-5 TRBV20-1 TRBD2
CASSLTSGGLQETQYF TGTGCCAGCAGCTTAACTAGCGGGGGGCTCCAAGAGACCCAGTACTTC - TRBJ2-5 TRBV5-5 TRBD2
CASSPTVMNTEAFF TGTGCCAGCAGCCCGACAGTAATGAACACTGAAGCTTTCTTT - TRBJ1-1 TRBV5-6 -
CASSLGGRGLVYGYTF TGTGCCAGCAGCTTAGGGGGCAGGGGGCTGGTCTATGGCTACACCTTC - TRBJ1-2 TRBV7-9 TRBD1
CASSLTGVTEAFF TGCGCCAGCAGCTTGACGGGTGTCACTGAAGCTTTCTTT - TRBJ1-1 TRBV5-1 -
CAWRQGLSGANVLTF TGTGCCTGGAGACAGGGCCTCTCTGGGGCCAACGTCCTGACTTTC few TRBJ2-6 TRBV30 -
CASSRAGAVNPVNTEAFF TGTGCCAGCAGTAGGGCGGGGGCGGTTAATCCCGTGAACACTGAAGCTTTCTTT - TRBJ1-1 TRBV27 -
CASSQNRGLADTQYF TGCGCCAGCAGCCAAAATCGCGGCTTGGCAGATACGCAGTATTTT - TRBJ2-3 TRBV4-3 -
CASSPHGTGGTGELFF TGTGCCAGCAGCCCCCATGGGACAGGGGGGACCGGGGAGCTGTTTTTT - TRBJ2-2 TRBV14 TRBD1
CASSYDNSYGYTF TGTGCCAGCAGTTACGATAACAGCTATGGCTACACCTTC - TRBJ1-2 TRBV6-5 -
CASSLDRGTGNTIYF TGTGCCAGCAGCTTAGACAGGGGAACTGGAAACACCATATATTTT - TRBJ1-3 TRBV7-2 TRBD1
CASSYLDNPYEQYF TGTGCCAGCTCATACCTCGACAACCCCTACGAGCAGTACTTC once TRBJ2-7 TRBV18 -
CASSLEPSGAYNEQFF TGTGCCAGCAGTTTAGAACCTTCGGGGGCCTACAATGAGCAGTTCTTC - TRBJ2-1 TRBV28 -
CASSITGQYNEKLFF TGTGCCAGTAGTATAACGGGACAGTACAATGAAAAACTGTTTTTT once TRBJ1-4 TRBV19 TRBD1